This T cell receptor beta chain originates from a study of regulatory T cells in long-lasting Graves disease. Building the TCR beta libraries relied on iRepertoire HTBI primers, and CDR3 regions underwent Arm-PCR. Original analysis: Spanning all samples, the identified segments comprised around 60 TRBV and approximately 15 TRBJ. In TCRdb, the multiplex PCR reads were re-called with MiXCR into one record per CDR3 protein. It is TCRdb's table, rather than the study itself, that gives the V and J calls and clone size. Among around 420,000 distinct CDR3 sequences listed, 14% to 15% were seen once. On this clonotype: Its specificity is not known.

Time point: newly diagnosed GD, antithyroid drugs for less than 3 months. Extracted PBMC RNA gave rise to the TCR library. CDR3 length: 13 amino acids. V shed 6 bases and J 8 bases; nucleotides not matched to a gene: 12. The germline V gene encodes CDR1 SQVTM and CDR2 ANQGSEA. General observations from the study: Small numbers of samples may have cut accuracy. Comparison showed that persistent patients shared more public clonotypes (2,741) than new patients (966).

These records were also assigned to another study, of T cells in Graves' hyperthyroidism and ophthalmopathy. That study adds: A first-round RT-PCR of the TCR CDR3 used the HTBI primer set.

This chain connects TRBV29-1 to TRBJ1-2; 7 positions match TRBD1. Specimen: peripheral blood mononuclear cells (PBMCs), collected at new diagnosis, from a patient treated with antithyroid drugs. This TCR was sampled from a middle-aged woman with Graves disease. The CDR3 reads CSVGDSPQRGYTF. DNA for the CDR3: TGCAGCGTGGGGGACAGCCCCCAGAGGGGCTACACCTTC.